A selection of T cell receptor beta chains follows, all from one sample in a study of blood T cell repertoires in COVID-19. Clones were sequenced by immunoSEQ multiplex PCR, and TCRdb holds only the in-frame ones, with some missing. The sample records 52,000 or so clones, 78% being singletons. The sample was peripheral blood. The receptors originated from a human donor in a cohort sampled during active COVID-19. Each CDR3 is given with its conserved first and last residue. A D gene is named only where the DNA matches it firmly. The listing skips clone size in some rows; elsewhere it reads once, few, many or a size class.

j_call: TRBJ1-4; v_call: TRBV5-1; clone_size: -; d_call: -; cdr3_nt: TGCGCCAGCAGCTTGGGACACCTTGCAACTAATGAAAAACTGTTTTTT; cdr3_aa: CASSLGHLATNEKLFF
j_call: TRBJ2-2; v_call: TRBV7-8; clone_size: -; d_call: -; cdr3_nt: TGTGCCAGCAGCCCTCTCCCGGGGACTGACGGGGAGCTGTTTTTT; cdr3_aa: CASSPLPGTDGELFF
j_call: TRBJ2-7; v_call: TRBV2; clone_size: once; d_call: -; cdr3_nt: TGTGCCAGCAGTCCTGGGGCCCCCTACGAGCAGTACTTC; cdr3_aa: CASSPGAPYEQYF
j_call: TRBJ1-2; v_call: TRBV9; clone_size: -; d_call: -; cdr3_nt: TGTGCCAGCAGCGTAGAGGCGGACGGACTCTATGGCTACACCTTC; cdr3_aa: CASSVEADGLYGYTF
j_call: TRBJ2-7; v_call: TRBV4-3; clone_size: -; d_call: TRBD2; cdr3_nt: TGCGCCAGCAGCCAAGAGGCCGATAGCGGGGGGAGCTCCTACGAGCAGTACTTC; cdr3_aa: CASSQEADSGGSSYEQYF
j_call: TRBJ1-2; v_call: TRBV27; clone_size: -; d_call: -; cdr3_nt: TGTGCCAGCAGTTTAGACAGGACAAGCTATGGCTACACCTTC; cdr3_aa: CASSLDRTSYGYTF
j_call: TRBJ1-1; v_call: TRBV19; clone_size: -; d_call: TRBD1; cdr3_nt: TGTGCCAGTAGTCCTGGGACAGGTGGACCCGAAGCTTTCTTT; cdr3_aa: CASSPGTGGPEAFF
j_call: TRBJ1-2; v_call: TRBV7-9; clone_size: -; d_call: -; cdr3_nt: TGTGCCAGCAGGATACCGGGACAATACGGCTACACCTTC; cdr3_aa: CASRIPGQYGYTF
j_call: TRBJ1-3; v_call: TRBV29-1; clone_size: -; d_call: -; cdr3_nt: TGCAGCGTGCGATACCAATCTGGAAACACCATATATTTT; cdr3_aa: CSVRYQSGNTIYF
j_call: TRBJ1-1; v_call: TRBV9; clone_size: -; d_call: TRBD1; cdr3_nt: TGTGCCAGCAGCTTAGGGACAGGGGCTGAAGCTTTCTTT; cdr3_aa: CASSLGTGAEAFF
j_call: TRBJ2-7; v_call: TRBV7-2; clone_size: -; d_call: -; cdr3_nt: TGTGCCAGCAGCTTAGCGATTGTAACGGGACAGTACTTC; cdr3_aa: CASSLAIVTGQYF
j_call: TRBJ1-4; v_call: TRBV3-1/TRBV3-2; clone_size: -; d_call: -; cdr3_nt: TGTGCCAGCAGCGGAGCTGGACAGATAACTCTCGGCGAAAAACTGTTTTTT; cdr3_aa: CASSGAGQITLGEKLFF
j_call: TRBJ2-7; v_call: TRBV10-1; clone_size: -; d_call: TRBD2; cdr3_nt: TGCGCCAGCTTGGGGGGGGTCAACATTCCCTACGAGCAGTACTTC; cdr3_aa: CASLGGVNIPYEQYF
j_call: TRBJ2-7; v_call: TRBV5-1; clone_size: -; d_call: -; cdr3_nt: TGCGCCAGCAAACCTATCGGGACTGAGCTCTACGAGCAGTACTTC; cdr3_aa: CASKPIGTELYEQYF
j_call: TRBJ2-6; v_call: TRBV27; clone_size: -; d_call: TRBD1; cdr3_nt: TGTGCCAGCAGTCCCTGGACAGGGCTAGCTGGGGCCAACGTCCTGACTTTC; cdr3_aa: CASSPWTGLAGANVLTF
j_call: TRBJ1-3; v_call: TRBV27; clone_size: -; d_call: -; cdr3_nt: TGTGCCAGCAGTTTGGGAGGAGCCTCTGGAAACACCATATATTTT; cdr3_aa: CASSLGGASGNTIYF
j_call: TRBJ2-7; v_call: TRBV28; clone_size: -; d_call: TRBD2; cdr3_nt: TGTGCCAGCAGTTCGGGGGGGCTCTACGAGCAGTACTTC; cdr3_aa: CASSSGGLYEQYF
j_call: TRBJ2-6; v_call: TRBV7-9; clone_size: few; d_call: TRBD1; cdr3_nt: TGTGCCAGCAGCTTAGGGACAGGAGGTTCTGGGGCCAACGTCCTGACTTTC; cdr3_aa: CASSLGTGGSGANVLTF
j_call: TRBJ2-6; v_call: TRBV19; clone_size: -; d_call: -; cdr3_nt: TGTGCCAGTAGTACGGCAGTTACAGGGCCGGGGGGAGACTCTGGGGCCAACGTCCTGACTTTC; cdr3_aa: CASSTAVTGPGGDSGANVLTF
j_call: TRBJ1-2; v_call: TRBV5-1; clone_size: -; d_call: TRBD1; cdr3_nt: TGCGCCAGCAGCTACGGGACAGGGATCCCCCTCACCTTC; cdr3_aa: CASSYGTGIPLTF
j_call: TRBJ1-1; v_call: TRBV6-5; clone_size: -; d_call: -; cdr3_nt: TGTGCCAGCAGGGAGGACAGTTACACTGAAGCTTTCTTT; cdr3_aa: CASREDSYTEAFF
j_call: TRBJ2-7; v_call: TRBV7-9; clone_size: -; d_call: TRBD2; cdr3_nt: TGTGCCAGCAGCGCCACTCAAGGGACTAGCGGGAGGGGATACGAGCAGTACTTC; cdr3_aa: CASSATQGTSGRGYEQYF
j_call: TRBJ1-5; v_call: TRBV6-4; clone_size: -; d_call: -; cdr3_nt: TGTGCCAGCAGTAGTTCCCGGCAGGCCCGACATCAGCCCCAGCATTTT; cdr3_aa: CASSSSRQARHQPQHF
j_call: TRBJ1-1; v_call: TRBV6-5; clone_size: -; d_call: -; cdr3_nt: TGTGCCAGCAGTTACCAGATAACAGCAATGAACACTGAAGCTTTCTTT; cdr3_aa: CASSYQITAMNTEAFF
j_call: TRBJ1-2; v_call: TRBV3-1/TRBV3-2; clone_size: -; d_call: TRBD1; cdr3_nt: TGTGCCAGCAGCCCGGGACAGGATTTGGGTGGCTACACCTTC; cdr3_aa: CASSPGQDLGGYTF
j_call: TRBJ2-7; v_call: TRBV7-2; clone_size: -; d_call: -; cdr3_nt: TGTGCCAGCAGCTTAGAGGTGGGGGCTGGTTACGAGCAGTACTTC; cdr3_aa: CASSLEVGAGYEQYF
j_call: TRBJ2-1; v_call: TRBV4-1; clone_size: few; d_call: -; cdr3_nt: TGCGCCAGCAGCCAAGACTATCCCTCCTACAATGAGCAGTTCTTC; cdr3_aa: CASSQDYPSYNEQFF
j_call: TRBJ1-6; v_call: TRBV7-9; clone_size: -; d_call: TRBD1; cdr3_nt: TGTGCCAGCAGCTCGACAGGGGGCGGGCGGTCACCCCTCCACTTT; cdr3_aa: CASSSTGGGRSPLHF
j_call: TRBJ1-1; v_call: TRBV3-1/TRBV3-2; clone_size: -; d_call: -; cdr3_nt: TGTGCCAGCAGCTCTCGGACAGAAACCCCTGAAGCTTTCTTT; cdr3_aa: CASSSRTETPEAFF
j_call: TRBJ2-7; v_call: TRBV6-6; clone_size: -; d_call: -; cdr3_nt: TGTGCCAGCAGTTACTCATCAGGGTTCTACGAGCAGTACTTC; cdr3_aa: CASSYSSGFYEQYF
j_call: TRBJ1-4; v_call: TRBV13; clone_size: -; d_call: TRBD1; cdr3_nt: TGTGCCAGCAGCATCCAGGGGGGACTTAATGAAAAACTGTTTTTT; cdr3_aa: CASSIQGGLNEKLFF
j_call: TRBJ2-5; v_call: TRBV2; clone_size: -; d_call: -; cdr3_nt: TGTGCCAGCAGTCGGGACCAAGAGACCCAGTACTTC; cdr3_aa: CASSRDQETQYF
j_call: TRBJ1-1; v_call: TRBV28; clone_size: -; d_call: -; cdr3_nt: TGTGCCAGCAGTTTTACTCAGGGGTTGAACACTGAAGCTTTCTTT; cdr3_aa: CASSFTQGLNTEAFF
j_call: TRBJ1-4; v_call: TRBV11-2; clone_size: -; d_call: -; cdr3_nt: TGTGCCAGCAGCTCGCTGGGGGGGGGTGGTGAAAAACTGTTTTTT; cdr3_aa: CASSSLGGGGEKLFF
j_call: TRBJ1-5; v_call: TRBV18; clone_size: few; d_call: -; cdr3_nt: TGTGCCAGCTCACCGGACAGTTATCAGCCCCAGCATTTT; cdr3_aa: CASSPDSYQPQHF
j_call: TRBJ1-1; v_call: TRBV7-9; clone_size: -; d_call: TRBD1; cdr3_nt: TGTGCCAGCAGCAGGACGGACAGGAGAAACACTGAAGCTTTCTTT; cdr3_aa: CASSRTDRRNTEAFF
j_call: TRBJ1-5; v_call: TRBV2; clone_size: -; d_call: TRBD1; cdr3_nt: TGTGCCAGCAGGATAGGGGGGACAGGGAGCGGTAAGCCCCAGCATTTT; cdr3_aa: CASRIGGTGSGKPQHF
j_call: TRBJ2-7; v_call: TRBV7-2; clone_size: -; d_call: TRBD2; cdr3_nt: TGTGCCAGCAGCTTCGGGGGAGCGGGAAGGTACGAGCAGTACTTC; cdr3_aa: CASSFGGAGRYEQYF
j_call: TRBJ1-6; v_call: TRBV2; clone_size: few; d_call: TRBD1; cdr3_nt: TGTGCCAGCAGTGAAAGAAGGACAGGGCAGAATTCACCCCTCCACTTT; cdr3_aa: CASSERRTGQNSPLHF
j_call: TRBJ1-2; v_call: TRBV28; clone_size: -; d_call: -; cdr3_nt: TGTGCCAGCAGCGCCCCCGCCGCCGGTGGCTACACCTTC; cdr3_aa: CASSAPAAGGYTF
j_call: TRBJ2-5; v_call: TRBV5-6; clone_size: -; d_call: TRBD1; cdr3_nt: TGTGCCAGCAGTTCTGGACAGGGAAGGTGGAAAAAAGAGACCCAGTACTTC; cdr3_aa: CASSSGQGRWKKETQYF
j_call: TRBJ1-1; v_call: TRBV19; clone_size: -; d_call: TRBD1; cdr3_nt: TGTGCCAGTAGTTCACCAGGGGGGACTGAAGCTTTCTTT; cdr3_aa: CASSSPGGTEAFF
j_call: TRBJ2-7; v_call: TRBV2; clone_size: -; d_call: TRBD1; cdr3_nt: TGTGCCAGCAGTGAAGGCAGGGGGCGGTACGAGCAGTACTTC; cdr3_aa: CASSEGRGRYEQYF
j_call: TRBJ2-7; v_call: TRBV6-2/TRBV6-3; clone_size: few; d_call: TRBD1; cdr3_nt: TGTGCCAGCAGTCCAAACCGGGACAGACTCTACGAGCAGTACTTC; cdr3_aa: CASSPNRDRLYEQYF
j_call: TRBJ1-2; v_call: TRBV19; clone_size: -; d_call: TRBD1; cdr3_nt: TGTGCCAGTAGTATTTTCGCGGGACAGGTCTATGGCTACACCTTC; cdr3_aa: CASSIFAGQVYGYTF
j_call: TRBJ2-7; v_call: TRBV12-3/TRBV12-4; clone_size: -; d_call: TRBD1; cdr3_nt: TGTGCCAGCAGTAGACAGGGGACTGGCGAGCAGTACTTC; cdr3_aa: CASSRQGTGEQYF
j_call: TRBJ1-6; v_call: TRBV6-1; clone_size: -; d_call: -; cdr3_nt: TGTGCCAGCAGTGAACCGGGGAGGGGGTCGAGGGATTCACCCCTCCACTTT; cdr3_aa: CASSEPGRGSRDSPLHF
j_call: TRBJ2-1; v_call: TRBV11-2; clone_size: once; d_call: TRBD1; cdr3_nt: TGTGCCAGCAGCTACGGGACAGGCTCCTACAATGAGCAGTTCTTC; cdr3_aa: CASSYGTGSYNEQFF
j_call: TRBJ1-4; v_call: TRBV27; clone_size: -; d_call: -; cdr3_nt: TGTGCCAGCGCCGTGAGGCAGGGCGAAAAACTGTTTTTT; cdr3_aa: CASAVRQGEKLFF
j_call: TRBJ2-3; v_call: TRBV6-5; clone_size: -; d_call: -; cdr3_nt: TGTGCCAGCAGAAAAGACATCACAGATACGCAGTATTTT; cdr3_aa: CASRKDITDTQYF